This is a list of T cell receptor beta chains from one sample in a study of blood T cells in healthy people across ages. Each CDR3 protein is one row after TCRdb ran MiXCR on the 5' RACE reads. The sample lists 800,000 to 950,000 distinct CDR3 sequences, around 48% occurring once. Material for sequencing was blood. All receptors derive from a man aged 25-45 years in good health. The CDR3 runs from the conserved cysteine through the conserved F or W. A D gene is named only where the DNA matches it firmly. Where a row states a size, it is once, few, many or the class of an expanded clone; other rows omit it.

V: TRBV20-1; D: NA; size: NA; length: 13; J: TRBJ1-3; CDR3: CSAQQGSGNTIYF; DNA: TGCAGTGCGCAACAGGGATCTGGAAACACCATATATTTT
V: TRBV3-1; D: NA; size: NA; length: 17; J: TRBJ2-7; CDR3: CASSQDPGGVPAYEQYF; DNA: TGTGCCAGCAGCCAAGATCCGGGGGGCGTACCAGCCTACGAGCAGTACTTC
V: TRBV27; D: NA; size: once; length: 14; J: TRBJ2-1; CDR3: CASSTDSTYNEQFF; DNA: TGTGCCAGCAGCACGGACAGTACTTACAATGAGCAGTTCTTC
V: TRBV4-1; D: TRBD2; size: NA; length: 16; J: TRBJ2-7; CDR3: CASSHATRAGVHEQYF; DNA: TGCGCCAGCAGCCACGCAACAAGAGCGGGGGTGCACGAGCAGTACTTC
V: TRBV29-1; D: NA; size: NA; length: 13; J: TRBJ2-7; CDR3: CSGKNRDSYEQYF; DNA: TGCAGCGGTAAGAACAGGGATTCCTACGAGCAGTACTTC
V: TRBV10-3; D: TRBD1; size: NA; length: 13; J: TRBJ1-1; CDR3: CATTGVGVTEAFF; DNA: TGTGCCACAACAGGGGTCGGAGTCACTGAAGCTTTCTTT
V: TRBV28; D: NA; size: many; length: 14; J: TRBJ2-7; CDR3: CASRRQVLTYEQYF; DNA: TGTGCCAGCAGGAGACAGGTCTTGACCTACGAGCAGTACTTC
V: TRBV20-1; D: NA; size: NA; length: 15; J: TRBJ1-2; CDR3: CSARDRSPANYGYTF; DNA: TGCAGTGCTAGAGATAGGAGTCCGGCTAACTATGGCTACACCTTC
V: TRBV7-8; D: NA; size: NA; length: 16; J: TRBJ2-5; CDR3: CASSLEGLSPGETQYF; DNA: TGTGCCAGCAGCTTAGAAGGACTAAGTCCGGGAGAGACCCAGTACTTC
V: TRBV5-1; D: NA; size: NA; length: 17; J: TRBJ2-3; CDR3: CASSPGRGQTRTDTQYF; DNA: TGCGCCAGCAGCCCCGGGAGGGGACAGACCCGCACAGATACGCAGTATTTT
V: TRBV7-6; D: TRBD2; size: NA; length: 16; J: TRBJ2-4; CDR3: CASSRSGTNTKNIQYF; DNA: TGTGCCAGCAGCCGATCCGGGACTAATACCAAAAACATTCAGTACTTC
V: TRBV27; D: TRBD1; size: few; length: 17; J: TRBJ1-1; CDR3: CASSPRTGGIRNTEAFF; DNA: TGTGCCAGCAGTCCGCGGACAGGGGGCATACGGAACACTGAAGCTTTCTTT
V: TRBV30; D: NA; size: NA; length: 13; J: TRBJ2-1; CDR3: CAWADQDWNEQFF; DNA: TGTGCCTGGGCCGACCAAGATTGGAATGAGCAGTTCTTC
V: TRBV7-8; D: TRBD1; size: NA; length: 15; J: TRBJ1-6; CDR3: CASSLGTGSNSPLHF; DNA: TGTGCCAGCAGCTTAGGGACAGGCTCCAATTCACCCCTCCACTTT
V: TRBV9; D: NA; size: NA; length: 15; J: TRBJ2-3; CDR3: CASSVGAGATDTQYF; DNA: TGTGCCAGCAGCGTAGGAGCAGGGGCCACAGATACGCAGTATTTT
V: TRBV6-5; D: NA; size: NA; length: 13; J: TRBJ2-7; CDR3: CATPIGAAYEQYF; DNA: TGTGCCACTCCCATTGGTGCGGCCTACGAGCAGTACTTC
V: TRBV29-1; D: TRBD2; size: NA; length: 14; J: TRBJ2-3; CDR3: CSVVRGASTDTQYF; DNA: TGCAGCGTTGTGCGGGGGGCAAGCACAGATACGCAGTATTTT
V: TRBV13; D: TRBD1; size: NA; length: 15; J: TRBJ1-4; CDR3: CASTETAGGDEKLFF; DNA: TGTGCCAGCACCGAAACCGCAGGGGGCGATGAAAAACTGTTTTTT
V: TRBV10-3; D: NA; size: NA; length: 13; J: TRBJ2-7; CDR3: CATRQASSYEQYF; DNA: TGTGCCACCCGACAGGCAAGCTCCTACGAGCAGTACTTC
V: TRBV5-1; D: NA; size: NA; length: 15; J: TRBJ2-3; CDR3: CASSSHVQGTDTQYF; DNA: TGCGCCAGCAGCTCCCACGTACAGGGCACAGATACGCAGTATTTT
V: TRBV30; D: TRBD1; size: NA; length: 11; J: TRBJ1-2; CDR3: CAGTDSYGYTF; DNA: TGTGCCGGGACAGACAGCTATGGCTACACCTTC
V: TRBV4-2; D: TRBD2; size: many; length: 18; J: TRBJ2-3; CDR3: CASSQDWSGGASTDTQYF; DNA: TGTGCCAGCAGCCAAGATTGGTCCGGGGGGGCTAGCACAGATACGCAGTATTTT
V: TRBV9; D: NA; size: NA; length: 13; J: TRBJ1-1; CDR3: CASSGGANTEAFF; DNA: TGTGCCAGCAGCGGCGGGGCGAACACTGAAGCTTTCTTT
V: TRBV25-1; D: NA; size: NA; length: 10; J: TRBJ2-3; CDR3: CASMMDTQYF; DNA: TGTGCCAGCATGATGGATACGCAGTATTTT
V: TRBV21-1; D: NA; size: NA; length: 14; J: TRBJ2-3; CDR3: CASSKSYSTDTQYF; DNA: TGTGCCAGCAGCAAATCCTATAGCACAGATACGCAGTATTTT
V: TRBV5-1; D: NA; size: NA; length: 14; J: TRBJ1-4; CDR3: CASSLQGLNEKLFF; DNA: TGCGCCAGCAGCTTGCAGGGGCTTAATGAAAAACTGTTTTTT
V: TRBV2; D: NA; size: few; length: 15; J: TRBJ2-2; CDR3: CASSEAWGTSGELFF; DNA: TGTGCCAGCAGTGAAGCTTGGGGGACGAGCGGGGAGCTGTTTTTT
V: TRBV4-1; D: NA; size: NA; length: 15; J: TRBJ1-4; CDR3: CASRETDINDEKLFF; DNA: TGCGCCAGCAGGGAAACGGACATCAATGATGAAAAACTGTTTTTT
V: TRBV14; D: NA; size: NA; length: 16; J: TRBJ1-4; CDR3: CASSHLAWGANEKLFF; DNA: TGTGCCAGCAGCCACCTCGCTTGGGGGGCTAATGAAAAACTGTTTTTT
V: TRBV7-2; D: NA; size: few; length: 14; J: TRBJ2-7; CDR3: CASTLGLSSYEQYF; DNA: TGTGCCAGCACCCTAGGGTTGAGCTCCTACGAGCAGTACTTC
V: TRBV12-3/TRBV12-4; D: TRBD1; size: NA; length: 15; J: TRBJ1-5; CDR3: CASSPGQPRNQPQHF; DNA: TGTGCCAGCAGCCCGGGACAGCCCCGCAATCAGCCCCAGCATTTT
V: TRBV7-2; D: NA; size: few; length: 14; J: TRBJ2-3; CDR3: CASSARPITDTQYF; DNA: TGTGCCAGCAGCGCGCGTCCCATCACAGATACGCAGTATTTT
V: TRBV6-2/TRBV6-3; D: NA; size: NA; length: 17; J: TRBJ2-1; CDR3: CASSPGTGHLSYNEQFF; DNA: TGTGCCAGCAGCCCAGGAACCGGTCACCTCTCCTACAATGAGCAGTTCTTC